Below, 13 T cell receptor beta chains from the same sample are listed, as sequenced in a study of cytomegalovirus exposure and HLA in healthy donors. PCR amplification relied on 60 Vbeta primers (plus 13 Jbeta primers). Using immunoSEQ multiplex PCR, the repertoire was profiled, and TCRdb retains in-frame clones only, with some absent. The sample consists of 150,000 to 200,000 clones, roughly four fifths of them appearing once. Specimen: PBMCs. The receptors shown here come from a man aged 50 to 60 in good health and CMV-seronegative.

This rearrangement joins TRBV4-1 to TRBJ1-2; tentatively, D is TRBD1 (6 bases). From germline, CDR1 is MGHRA and CDR2 YSYEKL. The CDR3 extends over 17 amino acids. The V end lost 3 bases, the J end lost 4 bases, and 21 bases lay between the germline ends. CDR3 residues: CASSHQRGGGPSYGYTF. DNA for the CDR3: TGCGCCAGCAGCCACCAAAGGGGGGGTGGGCCATCCTATGGCTACACCTTC.

The chain carries TRBV30 and TRBJ1-3; 7 bases agree with TRBD1. CDR1 is GTSNPN, CDR2 SVGIG, per germline (reference sequence). The CDR3 has 15 residues. J was trimmed by 0 bases and V by 2 bases; bases with no gene match: 4. CDR3 in amino acids: CAWSRDRLSGNTIYF. The CDR3 DNA follows: TGTGCCTGGAGTCGGGACAGACTCTCTGGAAACACCATATATTTT.

This clone was detected a few times. The rearrangement links TRBV7-6 to TRBJ1-4; 9 nucleotides line up with TRBD1. This CDR3 is built from 15 residues. After removal of 5 bases from V and 7 bases from J, the junction contained 8 bases not matched to a gene. In germline, CDR1 is SGHVS, CDR2 FNYEAQ. The CDR3 DNA is TGTGCCAGCAGCCAGGGACAGGGAGGGGGTGAAAAACTGTTTTTT. It translates to CASSQGQGGGEKLFF.

The J gene is TRBJ2-1, the V gene TRBV27; 9 bases fit TRBD2. CDR3 length: 15 amino acids. Per germline, CDR1 MNHEY and CDR2 SMNVEV (reference sequence). V lost 4 bases, J lost 9 bases, and 10 bases stayed unmatched. CDR3 nucleotide sequence: TGTGCCAGCAGTTCTCAGGGTAGCGGGGGTCCTGAGCAGTTCTTC. Translating it yields CASSSQGSGGPEQFF.

This sequence joins TRBV29-1 and TRBJ2-3, with D uncertain. Per germline, CDR1 SQVTM and CDR2 ANQGSEA. The V gene lost 7 bases and the J gene lost 4 bases, with 12 bases spanning the gap. The CDR3 covers 12 residues. The CDR3 DNA follows: TGCAGCGGACAAGGAACAGCAGATACGCAGTATTTT. Encoded protein: CSGQGTADTQYF.

This chain connects TRBV19 to TRBJ2-7; 8 bases fit TRBD2. V lost 10 bases and J lost 3; bases outside the gene matches: 14. CDR3 length: 15 residues. Germline CDR1 and CDR2: LNHDA and SQIVND (reference sequence). This CDR3 reads CATQGGTSLGYEQYF. CDR3 nucleotides: TGTGCCACCCAAGGCGGGACTAGTCTTGGCTACGAGCAGTACTTC.

The J gene is TRBJ1-5, the V gene TRBV19, with TRBD1 as a possible D gene (6 bases). Trimming removed 3 bases from V and 7 bases from J, with 16 bases in between. Germline V gives CDR1 LNHDA, CDR2 SQIVND (reference sequence). The CDR3 is 15 residues long. The CDR3 sequence: CASSIGTRSDQPQHF. The CDR3 DNA sequence: TGTGCCAGTAGTATTGGGACACGGAGTGACCAGCCCCAGCATTTT.

The chain couples TRBV29-1 to TRBJ1-1; D is perhaps TRBD1 (6 bases). The germline gives CDR1 SQVTM, CDR2 ANQGSEA. V was clipped by 7 bases and J by 3 bases, with 15 bases between them. The CDR3 contains 13 residues. In nucleotides, the CDR3 is TGCAGCGCCCAGAACAGGGCAGACACTGAAGCTTTCTTT. Its translation: CSAQNRADTEAFF.

This sequence joins TRBV10-3 and TRBJ2-7; the match to TRBD1 covers 9 bases. With V trimmed by 7 bases and J by 3 bases, 10 bases remained unmatched. The germline CDR1 and CDR2 sequences are ENHRY and SYGVKD. The CDR3 runs to 15 residues. CDR3 amino acids: CAITSDRGGHYEQYF. As DNA, the CDR3 is TGTGCCATCACTTCAGACAGGGGGGGCCACTACGAGCAGTACTTC.

The V call is TRBV5-6, the J call TRBJ2-3, with D tentatively TRBD2 (6 bases). The CDR3 contains 16 residues. Trimming shortened V by 0 bases and J by 6 bases, and 17 bases separated the two germline ends. Germline CDR1 SGHDT, CDR2 YYEEEE. The CDR3 coding sequence is TGTGCCAGCAGCTTGGGGCCCCATGGAGGGACGGATACGCAGTATTTT. Protein product: CASSLGPHGGTDTQYF.

This chain uses TRBV10-3 with TRBJ1-1; TRBD1 aligns across 7 bases. J was trimmed by 0 bases and V by 3 bases; bases with no gene match: 4. This CDR3 is built from 15 residues. CDR1 ENHRY and CDR2 SYGVKD come from the germline V gene. Written as DNA, the CDR3 is TGTGCCATCAGTGACCCGGGACAGATGAACACTGAAGCTTTCTTT. Its protein product is CAISDPGQMNTEAFF.

This chain links TRBV5-1 with TRBJ1-3; D ambiguous. The CDR3 consists of 14 residues. Germline V gives CDR1 SGHRS, CDR2 YFSETQ. Trimming left V 4 bases short and J 4 bases short, with 12 bases between. CDR3 region: CASSGDGVGNTIYF. The CDR3 region has the DNA TGCGCCAGCAGCGGAGACGGAGTCGGAAACACCATATATTTT.

The rearrangement joins TRBV9 to TRBJ2-7, with 11 bases matching TRBD2. CDR1 is SGDLS, CDR2 YYNGEE, per germline. The trim removed 4 bases at V and 2 bases at J, leaving 5 bases unmatched. The CDR3 has 15 amino acids. DNA for the CDR3: TGTGCCAGCAGCCTCGGGACTAGCGGTACCTACGAGCAGTACTTC. Translating gives CASSLGTSGTYEQYF.